A selection of T cell receptor beta chains follows, all from one sample in a study of T cells in Graves' hyperthyroidism and ophthalmopathy. TCRdb passed the multiplex PCR reads through MiXCR, listing each CDR3 protein once. The table shows almost 600,000 distinct CDR3 sequences, with 35% to 55% occurring only once. Source material: peripheral blood or thyroid tissue (not recorded which). The origin of the receptors is a woman in her late teens or twenties with Graves' hyperthyroidism. The CDR3 runs from the conserved cysteine through the conserved F or W. The D gene is left open where the match is weak. Where a row states a size, it is once, few, many or the class of an expanded clone; other rows omit it.

clone_size	d_call	v_call	j_call	cdr3_aa	cdr3_nt
NA	TRBD1	TRBV5-5	TRBJ2-3	CASSEALTGVADTQYF	TGTGCCAGCAGTGAGGCGTTAACAGGGGTGGCAGATACGCAGTATTTT
many	TRBD2	TRBV5-4	TRBJ2-5	CASSLDIPSPSGRAQETQYF	TGTGCCAGCAGCTTGGATATTCCCTCCCCTAGCGGGAGGGCCCAAGAGACCCAGTACTTC
NA	TRBD1	TRBV29-1	TRBJ1-1	CSSGTGGMNTEAFF	TGCAGCTCCGGGACAGGGGGCATGAACACTGAAGCTTTCTTT
many	NA	TRBV4-1	TRBJ2-7	CASSQGGGDYEQYF	TGCGCCAGCAGCCAAGGTGGAGGGGACTACGAGCAGTACTTC
many	NA	TRBV12-3/TRBV12-4	TRBJ1-2	CASSFGGVGTF	TGTGCCAGCAGTTTTGGTGGAGTCGGCACCTTC
NA	TRBD2	TRBV11-1	TRBJ2-1	CASSSWDYRNEQFF	TGTGCCAGCAGCTCCTGGGACTACCGCAATGAGCAGTTCTTC
NA	NA	TRBV5-1	TRBJ2-3	CASSLAESTDTQYF	TGCGCCAGCAGCTTGGCTGAGAGCACAGATACGCAGTATTTT
NA	NA	TRBV5-4	TRBJ2-1	CASRLGLDSYNEQFF	TGTGCCAGCAGGTTGGGACTGGACTCCTACAATGAGCAGTTCTTC
NA	TRBD2	TRBV2	TRBJ2-7	CASSGSLVGGPFEQYF	TGTGCCAGCAGTGGATCCCTAGTGGGAGGGCCGTTCGAGCAGTACTTC
NA	TRBD2	TRBV5-1	TRBJ2-7	CASSAWTGGGHEQYF	TGTGCCAGCAGCGCCTGGACGGGGGGAGGCCACGAGCAGTACTTC
many	NA	TRBV4-1	TRBJ2-7	CASSQDSAGRGEQYF	TGCGCCAGCAGCCAAGATTCGGCGGGACGCGGCGAGCAGTACTTC
NA	TRBD1	TRBV19	TRBJ1-5	CASTLSGTGDQSQHF	TGTGCCAGTACCCTTTCTGGGACAGGGGACCAGTCCCAGCATTTT
NA	TRBD2	TRBV14	TRBJ2-1	CASKLNLAGNEQFF	TGTGCCAGCAAACTCAACCTAGCGGGAAATGAGCAGTTCTTC
NA	TRBD1	TRBV6-5	TRBJ1-3	CASSWDRGGNTIYF	TGTGCCAGCAGTTGGGACAGGGGCGGAAACACCATATATTTT
NA	NA	TRBV12-3/TRBV12-4	TRBJ1-5	CASSLVQEQPQHF	TGTGCCAGCAGTTTGGTACAGGAGCAGCCCCAGCATTTT
NA	NA	TRBV7-3	TRBJ1-2	CASSPRGGTTNYGYTF	TGTGCCAGCAGCCCTAGAGGCGGGACCACGAACTATGGCTACACCTTC
few	TRBD1	TRBV6-6	TRBJ1-5	CASIRGGSGGDYSNQPQHF	TGTGCCAGCATTAGGGGGGGGTCAGGGGGGGATTATAGCAATCAGCCCCAGCATTTT
NA	TRBD1	TRBV18	TRBJ1-3	CASARDRSSGNTIYF	TGTGCCAGCGCGAGGGACAGGAGCTCTGGAAACACCATATATTTT
many	NA	TRBV2	TRBJ2-3	CASTMDLPDTQYF	TGTGCCAGCACTATGGACCTACCAGATACGCAGTATTTT
NA	TRBD2	TRBV29-1	TRBJ2-7	CSVDGTSGNPDEQYF	TGCAGCGTAGACGGCACTAGCGGAAACCCCGACGAGCAGTACTTC
many	NA	TRBV10-2	TRBJ2-6	CASRPRYSGANVLTF	TGCGCCAGCAGGCCCAGGTACTCTGGGGCCAACGTCCTGACTTTC
NA	NA	TRBV4-2	TRBJ1-1	CASSQPAMNTETFF	TGTGCCAGCAGCCAACCTGCTATGAACACTGAAACTTTCTTT
NA	NA	TRBV6-4	TRBJ1-5	CASSDTGSNQPQHF	TGTGCCAGCAGTGACACGGGTAGCAATCAGCCCCAGCATTTT
many	NA	TRBV5-1	TRBJ2-5	CASSLGIDQETQYF	TGCGCCAGCAGCTTGGGCATTGACCAAGAGACCCAGTACTTC
NA	NA	TRBV20-1	TRBJ1-2	CSATRGYGYTF	TGCAGTGCCACCAGGGGCTATGGCTACACCTTC
many	NA	TRBV5-8	TRBJ2-5	CASSLAGGEETQYF	TGTGCCAGCAGCTTGGCCGGCGGAGAAGAGACCCAGTACTTC
many	NA	TRBV6-6	TRBJ2-7	CASSFGLGVEQYF	TGTGCCAGCAGCTTCGGACTTGGGGTCGAGCAGTACTTC
NA	NA	TRBV10-3	TRBJ2-5	CAISIDSNQPQYF	TGTGCCATCAGTATCGATAGCAATCAGCCCCAGTACTTC
once	TRBD2	TRBV29-1	TRBJ2-7	CSLEVAGLNEQYF	TGCAGCTTGGAAGTAGCGGGACTCAACGAGCAGTACTTC
many	NA	TRBV12-3/TRBV12-4	TRBJ2-5	CASKTDGGQETQYF	TGTGCCAGCAAAACCGACGGGGGCCAAGAGACCCAGTACTTC
many	NA	TRBV20-1	TRBJ1-5	CSARGRGDSNQPQHF	TGCAGTGCTAGAGGTCGCGGTGATAGCAATCAGCCCCAGCATTTT
many	NA	TRBV5-8	TRBJ1-5	CASSFSWGGQPQHF	TGTGCCAGCAGCTTCTCTTGGGGAGGACAGCCCCAGCATTTT
many	TRBD1	TRBV7-9	TRBJ2-7	CASSQWDSYSYEQYF	TGTGCCAGCAGCCAATGGGACAGCTACTCCTACGAGCAGTACTTC
NA	NA	TRBV7-2	TRBJ2-2	CASSPGTTKELFF	TGTGCCAGCAGTCCCGGGACCACCAAGGAGCTGTTTTTT
few	NA	TRBV2	TRBJ2-3	CASSGQLIGDTQYF	TGTGCCAGCTCGGGCCAACTAATAGGAGATACGCAGTATTTT
many	NA	TRBV29-1	TRBJ2-7	CSVGDGGYEQYF	TGCAGCGTTGGGGACGGCGGGTACGAGCAGTACTTC
many	NA	TRBV24-1	TRBJ2-5	CATSDGGSKTQYF	TGTGCCACCAGTGACGGTGGGAGCAAGACCCAGTACTTC
many	NA	TRBV20-1	TRBJ1-1	CSARDGRWVDTEAFF	TGCAGTGCTAGAGATGGGCGATGGGTGGACACTGAAGCTTTCTTT
once	NA	TRBV15	TRBJ1-3	CATSRDTIYF	TGTGCCACCAGCAGGGACACCATATATTTT
NA	TRBD1	TRBV29-1	TRBJ2-5	CSSQGQLGETQYF	TGCAGCAGCCAGGGACAGTTGGGGGAGACCCAGTACTTC
NA	TRBD2	TRBV7-2	TRBJ2-6	CASSREGLAGSGANVLTF	TGCGCCAGCAGCCGAGAAGGACTAGCGGGCTCTGGGGCCAACGTCCTGACTTTC
many	TRBD2	TRBV15	TRBJ2-2	CATSSGREANTGELFF	TGTGCCACCAGCAGCGGTCGGGAGGCGAACACCGGGGAGCTGTTTTTT
NA	NA	TRBV2	TRBJ1-6	CASSATLGQNSPLHF	TGTGCCAGCAGTGCTACTTTAGGTCAGAATTCACCCCTCCACTTT
NA	TRBD2	TRBV9	TRBJ2-4	CASSVEGLAGPSKNIQYF	TGTGCCAGCAGCGTAGAGGGACTAGCGGGTCCTTCCAAAAACATTCAGTACTTC
NA	TRBD2	TRBV19	TRBJ2-3	CASSKGGLTDTQYF	TGTGCCAGTAGTAAGGGAGGGCTCACAGATACGCAGTATTTT
NA	NA	TRBV5-8	TRBJ2-5	CASSRTVRETQYF	TGTGCCAGCAGTCGTACAGTTCGAGAGACCCAGTACTTC
many	NA	TRBV6-5	TRBJ1-6	CASSARPRDGDSPLHF	TGTGCCAGCAGTGCGCGGCCCCGGGACGGCGATTCACCCCTCCACTTT
many	NA	TRBV6-5	TRBJ2-5	CASRRQGPFETQYF	TGTGCCAGCAGACGGCAGGGGCCCTTCGAGACCCAGTACTTC
many	NA	TRBV25-1	TRBJ1-5	CASSATLGPEPQHF	TGTGCCAGCAGTGCTACCTTGGGGCCCGAGCCCCAGCATTTT
NA	NA	TRBV11-1	TRBJ2-1	CASSQGLGNEQFF	TGTGCCAGCAGCCAAGGCCTCGGGAATGAGCAGTTCTTC
many	NA	TRBV3-1	TRBJ2-5	CASSPGSQETQYF	TGTGCCAGCAGCCCCGGGAGCCAAGAGACCCAGTACTTC
NA	NA	TRBV20-1	TRBJ2-1	CSARTGLDEQFF	TGCAGTGCTAGGACCGGACTGGATGAGCAGTTCTTC
NA	TRBD1	TRBV12-3/TRBV12-4	TRBJ1-1	CASSLGQRVTEAFF	TGTGCCAGCAGTTTGGGACAGCGGGTTACTGAAGCTTTCTTT
many	NA	TRBV6-6	TRBJ2-5	CASSYTEETQYF	TGTGCCAGCAGTTACACAGAAGAGACCCAGTACTTC
many	NA	TRBV6-1	TRBJ2-7	CASSEALGTTYEQYF	TGTGCCAGCAGTGAAGCGTTGGGCACGACCTACGAGCAGTACTTC